The 17 T cell receptor beta chains below come from one sample, sequenced in a study of identifying expanded T cells in peripheral blood. Sequencing used immunoSEQ multiplex PCR; TCRdb keeps in-frame clones, though not all of them. The sample has 100,000 to 110,000 clones; 88% are singletons. What was sequenced was blood. These receptors all stem from a person aged 18 to 69 in good health.

The rearrangement joins TRBV6-1 to TRBJ1-5, with unresolved D. Germline CDR1 is MNHNS and CDR2 is SASEGT. V lost 6 bases to trimming and J lost 3 bases, with 15 bases between them. The CDR3 loop spans 15 amino acids. The CDR3: CASRLYFSANQPQHF. CDR3 coding DNA: TGTGCCAGCAGACTCTATTTCTCGGCCAATCAGCCCCAGCATTTT.

The V gene is TRBV7-9, the J gene TRBJ1-2; 8 bases match TRBD1. The junction had 13 bases not matched to a gene; V was cut back by 5 bases and J by 2 bases. This CDR3 spans 17 amino acids. Germline CDR1 and CDR2: SEHNR and FQNEAQ (reference sequence). In DNA form, the CDR3 reads TGTGCCAGCAGCATTGGGGGCAGGGGGCCTATGAACTATGGCTACACCTTC. Protein product: CASSIGGRGPMNYGYTF.

The rearrangement links TRBV9 to TRBJ1-1; no clear D gene. Germline lookup yields CDR1 SGDLS and CDR2 YYNGEE. The CDR3 loop spans 13 amino acids. V was cut by 4 bases and J by 5 bases, with 12 bases left in between. CDR3 in amino acids: CASSPILGTEAFF. In nucleotides, the CDR3 is TGTGCCAGCAGCCCGATTTTGGGGACTGAAGCTTTCTTT.

The chain carries TRBV7-9 and TRBJ2-7; unclear D gene. This CDR3 has 14 amino acids. Trimming left V 1 base short and J 2 bases short, with 9 bases between. Germline V gives CDR1 SEHNR, CDR2 FQNEAQ (reference sequence). DNA for the CDR3: TGTGCCAGCAGCTTAGGTACGGGTACCTACGAGCAGTACTTC. Encoded protein: CASSLGTGTYEQYF.

CDR3 DNA: TGTGCCAGCAGCCAACGGGACGAGCAGTACTTC. Amino acids: CASSQRDEQYF. This sequence joins TRBV6-5 and TRBJ2-7; no clear D. Germline V gene data show CDR1 as MNHEY and CDR2 as SVGAGI. Trimming shortened V by 6 bases and J by 5 bases, and 8 bases separated the two germline ends. This CDR3 region has 11 residues.

The chain couples TRBV5-1 to TRBJ1-3; weak D call: TRBD1 (5 bases). The CDR3 has 16 amino acids. Germline V gene lookup returns CDR1 SGHRS and CDR2 YFSETQ. The V gene lost 4 bases and the J gene lost 0 bases, with 14 bases spanning the gap. DNA for the CDR3: TGCGCCAGCAGCCCCGGGGGACGGGGCTCTGGAAACACCATATATTTT. Translating gives CASSPGGRGSGNTIYF. The full variable domain, with the rest looked up from reference TRBV5-1 and TRBJ1-3, is KAGVTQTPRYLIKTRGQQVTLSCSPISGHRSVSWYQQTPGQGLQFLFEYFSETQRNKGNFPGRFSGRQFSNSRSEMNVSTLELGDSALYLCASSPGGRGSGNTIYFGEGSWLTVV.

This chain connects TRBV5-1 to TRBJ1-1, with D perhaps TRBD1 (6 bases). This CDR3 is built from 14 residues. The germline V gene has CDR1 SGHRS and CDR2 YFSETQ. V was pared by 4 bases and J by 4 bases, with 14 bases between. CDR3 region: CASSPEGGITEAFF. For the CDR3, the DNA is TGCGCCAGCAGCCCGGAGGGGGGAATCACTGAAGCTTTCTTT.

The J gene is TRBJ1-4, the V gene TRBV5-1; a weak D match, TRBD1 (5 bases). Germline values: CDR1 SGHRS, CDR2 YFSETQ. There are 16 residues in the CDR3. Trimming removed 0 bases at V and 8 bases at J, with 17 bases between. In DNA form, the CDR3 reads TGCGCCAGCAGCTTGGTCGTTGACAGTGGAAGGGAAAAACTGTTTTTT. Translating gives CASSLVVDSGREKLFF.

A single count supports this clone. V gene TRBV13 combines with J gene TRBJ1-2; the D is unclear. Trimming cost V 3 bases and J 3 bases, with 8 bases left between them. The CDR3 consists of 13 residues. The germline gives CDR1 PRHDT, CDR2 FYEKMQ (reference sequence). Here the CDR3 reads CASSFNGDYGYTF. CDR3 sequence (DNA): TGTGCCAGCAGCTTTAACGGGGACTATGGCTACACCTTC.

The chain is built from TRBV5-8 and TRBJ1-2, with 7 bases identical to TRBD1. V shed 0 bases and J 14 bases; nucleotides not matched to a gene: 4. The CDR3 sequence is 11 residues long. Per germline, CDR1 SGHTS and CDR2 YDEGEE. This chain's CDR3 is CASSLDRGRTF. Here the CDR3 DNA reads TGTGCCAGCAGCTTGGACAGGGGCCGGACCTTC. Full variable domain (rest looked up from reference TRBV5-8 and TRBJ1-2): EAGVTQSPTHLIKTRGQQATLRCSPISGHTSVYWYQQALGLGLQFLLWYDEGEERNRGNFPPRFSGRQFPNYSSELNVNALELEDSALYLCASSLDRGRTFGSGTRLTVV.

V is TRBV27 and J is TRBJ1-2, with 10 bases aligning to TRBD1. The germline CDR1 and CDR2 sequences are MNHEY and SMNVEV (reference sequence). The CDR3 runs to 15 residues. J lost 2 bases, V lost 2 bases, and 2 bases had no gene match. For the CDR3, the DNA is TGTGCCAGCAGTTTAAGGACAGGGGGGAACTATGGCTACACCTTC. Translating it yields CASSLRTGGNYGYTF.

The chain is built from TRBV27 and TRBJ1-1; possible D gene TRBD1, 6 bases. V was pared by 3 bases and J by 3 bases, with 11 bases between. The CDR3 spans 14 residues. The germline V gene has CDR1 MNHEY and CDR2 SMNVEV (reference sequence). The DNA for the CDR3 is TGTGCCAGCAGTTTTGGGGGGCCCGACACTGAAGCTTTCTTT. As protein: CASSFGGPDTEAFF.

The CDR3 here is CASSRDPGLAVWAKNIQYF. CDR3 nucleotide sequence: TGTGCCAGCAGCCGAGACCCGGGACTAGCGGTATGGGCCAAAAACATTCAGTACTTC. The chain employs TRBV7-8 and TRBJ2-4; 11 nucleotides match TRBD2. The germline gives CDR1 SGHVS, CDR2 FQNEAQ. V shed 5 bases, J shed 1 base, and the junction held 13 bases outside the gene matches. The CDR3 is made up of 19 amino acids.

V usage is TRBV6-5 and J usage is TRBJ1-5; TRBD1 might be the D (5 bases). Germline CDR1 reads MNHEY; CDR2 reads SVGAGI. V gave up 4 bases and J gave up 0 bases, with 7 bases separating them. This CDR3 contains 14 residues. CDR3 sequence (DNA): TGTGCCAGCAGTTCAGGGTTTAGCAATCAGCCCCAGCATTTT. Amino acid sequence: CASSSGFSNQPQHF.

In nucleotides, the CDR3 is TGCGCCAGCAGCTCGGACGGACAATACGAGCAGTACTTC. Residues: CASSSDGQYEQYF. The rearrangement joins TRBV5-1 to TRBJ2-7; D is perhaps TRBD1 (5 bases). Deletions cut 3 bases from V and 4 bases from J, with 11 bases between. The CDR3 is 13 amino acids. Looked up from germline, CDR1 is SGHRS and CDR2 is YFSETQ.

The chain couples TRBV13 to TRBJ2-5; no clear D gene. Germline-derived CDR1 and CDR2 are PRHDT and FYEKMQ (reference sequence). Deletions cut 3 bases from V and 0 bases from J, with 8 bases between. The CDR3 contains 14 residues. CDR3 nucleotide sequence: TGTGCCAGCAGCTTGAGGCGAGACCAAGAGACCCAGTACTTC. It specifies CASSLRRDQETQYF.

The chain couples TRBV4-1 to TRBJ2-7; tentatively, D is TRBD1 or TRBD2 (5 bases each). In germline, CDR1 is MGHRA, CDR2 YSYEKL. V lost 3 bases and J lost 2, with 5 bases in between. The CDR3 totals 12 residues. The CDR3 region has the DNA TGCGCCAGCAGCCAGGGGGCCTACGAGCAGTACTTC. Encoded protein: CASSQGAYEQYF.